Each of the 17 T cell receptor beta chains below was sequenced from the same sample in a study of T cells in Graves' hyperthyroidism and ophthalmopathy. Amplification of TCR beta CDR3 regions was performed using RNA transcripts as template. First-round RT-PCR of the TCR CDR3 relied on the HTBI primer set. Via MiXCR, TCRdb re-called the multiplex PCR reads, giving one row per CDR3 protein. Seen here are about 380,000 distinct CDR3 sequences, more than 14% observed once, and the top ten hold 20%. The sequenced material came from blood. These receptors were collected from a woman in her twenties or thirties with Graves' ophthalmopathy.

The rearrangement links TRBV25-1 to TRBJ2-1; no clear D. The CDR3 is 16 residues long. Trimming pared 1 base from V and 7 bases from J, leaving 17 bases between. In germline, CDR1 is MGHDK, CDR2 SYGVNS. The CDR3 spells CASSELGWEYLNEQFF. For the CDR3, the DNA is TGTGCCAGCAGTGAATTGGGCTGGGAATATTTGAATGAGCAGTTCTTC.

In this sample, this clonotype turned up a few times. The chain recombines TRBV20-1 with TRBJ2-7, with D perhaps given as TRBD1 or TRBD2 (5 bases each). The CDR3 runs 14 residues. Per the germline V gene, CDR1 is DFQATT and CDR2 is SNEGSKA (reference sequence). Trimming stripped 5 bases from V and 4 bases from J, with 18 bases between. The CDR3 spells CSAHGGSERYEQYF. The CDR3 nucleotides read TGCAGTGCTCATGGGGGAAGCGAGCGGTACGAGCAGTACTTC.

In its sample, this clonotype was seen a few times. This chain uses TRBV5-4 with TRBJ2-1; 9 bases map to TRBD1. The V segment lost 5 bases and the J segment 5 bases; nucleotides outside the gene matches: 5. The CDR3 is 14 amino acids. Germline lookup yields CDR1 SGHNT and CDR2 YYREEE (reference sequence). The CDR3 DNA follows: TGTGCCAGCAGGCGGGACAGGGAGGACAATGAGCAGTTCTTC. Protein product: CASRRDREDNEQFF. The whole variable domain, filled in from reference TRBV5-4 and TRBJ2-1, reads ETGVTQSPTHLIKTRGQQVTLRCSSQSGHNTVSWYQQALGQGPQFIFQYYREEENGRGNFPPRFSGLQFPNYSSELNVNALELDDSALYLCASRRDREDNEQFFGPGTRLTVL.

This clonotype was seen repeatedly, ten times or more. The gene calls are TRBV20-1 and TRBJ2-1; D not certain. Per the germline V gene, CDR1 is DFQATT and CDR2 is SNEGSKA (reference sequence). V was cut by 5 bases and J by 0 bases, with 14 bases left in between. This CDR3 comprises 15 residues. This chain's CDR3 is CSALDFQLSYNEQFF. The CDR3 region has the DNA TGCAGTGCTTTAGACTTCCAACTCTCCTACAATGAGCAGTTCTTC.

This clonotype was counted a few times. The chain carries TRBV13 and TRBJ1-5, with unresolved D. The CDR3 totals 13 residues. Deletions cut 6 bases from V and 4 bases from J, with 10 bases between. Germline loops: CDR1 PRHDT, CDR2 FYEKMQ (reference sequence). The CDR3 DNA reads TGTGCCAGCAGTTTCACAAGAAATCAGCCCCAGCATTTT. Its protein product is CASSFTRNQPQHF. The full variable domain, rest sourced from reference TRBV13 and TRBJ1-5, is AAGVIQSPRHLIKEKRETATLKCYPIPRHDTVYWYQQGPGQDPQFLISFYEKMQSDKGSIPDRFSAQQFSDYHSELNMSSLELGDSALYFCASSFTRNQPQHFGDGTRLSIL.

The V call is TRBV24-1, the J call TRBJ1-1; possibly TRBD1 for D (5 bases). The CDR3 covers 14 residues. Germline CDR1 reads KGHDR; CDR2 reads SFDVKD. Trimming stripped 5 bases from V and 1 base from J, with 10 bases between. This chain's CDR3 is CATSAAGQNTEAFF. The CDR3 DNA reads TGTGCCACCAGTGCCGCAGGACAGAACACTGAAGCTTTCTTT.

Many counts were recorded for this clonotype. The J gene is TRBJ1-1, the V gene TRBV20-1; D perhaps matches TRBD1 (6 bases). The length of the CDR3 is 15 residues. The V end lost 6 bases, the J end lost 7 bases, and 24 bases lay between the germline ends. The germline V gene has CDR1 DFQATT and CDR2 SNEGSKA (reference sequence). The chain's CDR3 is CSAINQGYGGHEAFF. The CDR3 DNA sequence: TGCAGTGCCATAAACCAGGGGTACGGAGGCCATGAAGCTTTCTTT.

Points on this clonotype: A much more abundant neighbour one base away suggests this may be a read error. V and J are TRBV3-1 and TRBJ1-4; 10 positions match TRBD1. The germline V gene has CDR1 LGHDT and CDR2 YNNKEL (reference sequence). The length of the CDR3 is 14 residues. The DNA for the CDR3 is TGTGTCAGCAGCGAGGGGACAGGGGATGAAAAACTGTTTTTT. This codes for CVSSEGTGDEKLFF.

The table lists this clonotype with many counts. V and J are TRBV3-1 and TRBJ1-1, with a tentative D call TRBD1 (6 bases). The V gene's germline CDR1 is LGHDT and CDR2 YNNKEL (reference sequence). The CDR3 totals 15 residues. V was trimmed by 5 bases and J by 0 bases, leaving 13 bases between them. The CDR3 is CASSWNREMNTEAFF. The CDR3 DNA reads TGTGCCAGCAGCTGGAACAGGGAAATGAACACTGAAGCTTTCTTT.

This clonotype was found a few times. The chain couples TRBV6-5 to TRBJ1-6; perhaps TRBD1 as D (6 bases). CDR1 is MNHEY and CDR2 is SVGAGI in the germline V gene. Trimming pared 0 bases from V and 0 bases from J, leaving 15 bases between. There are 19 residues in the CDR3. The CDR3 region has the DNA TGTGCCAGCAGTTACTCGGGGCAGGGGCTCAGCTCCTATAATTCACCCCTCCACTTT. Residues: CASSYSGQGLSSYNSPLHF.

This clonotype was found many times. V usage is TRBV7-2 and J usage is TRBJ2-5; 9 nucleotides match TRBD1. V dropped 5 bases and J dropped 2; count of bases not matched to a gene: 3. CDR3 length: 14 amino acids. CDR1 and CDR2 (germline): SGHTA, FQGNSA. Here the CDR3 reads CASSLGQGQETQYF. The CDR3, as DNA: TGTGCCAGCAGCCTGGGACAGGGACAAGAGACCCAGTACTTC.

This sequence joins TRBV20-1 and TRBJ2-3; D is unclear. V was shortened by 7 bases and J by 0 bases, with 5 bases between the two germline ends. The CDR3 covers 11 residues. Germline CDR1 is DFQATT and CDR2 is SNEGSKA (reference sequence). CDR3 loop: CSVESTDTQYF. DNA for the CDR3: TGCAGTGTCGAAAGCACAGATACGCAGTATTTT.

This clonotype was detected many times. The chain links TRBV11-2 to TRBJ2-7; 9 bases align to TRBD2. The junction had 10 bases not matched to a gene; V was cut back by 5 bases and J by 5 bases. The germline gives CDR1 SGHAT, CDR2 FQNNGV. The CDR3 is 15 amino acids. The CDR3 here is CASSERGRGGNEQYF. CDR3 in DNA: TGTGCCAGCAGCGAGAGAGGGCGGGGGGGCAACGAGCAGTACTTC.

This clonotype was detected ten times or more. This sequence joins TRBV28 and TRBJ2-7; perhaps TRBD2 as D (7 bases). Trimming took off 6 bases at V and 6 bases at J, with 27 bases between the two ends. Per the germline V gene, CDR1 is MDHEN and CDR2 is SYDVKM. The CDR3 has 17 residues. CDR3 nucleotides: TGTGCCAGCAGCTCCCTAACCCGGGGGGCCTTTTTCAGCGAGCAGTACTTC. Its translation is CASSSLTRGAFFSEQYF.

This clonotype was detected many times. This chain links TRBV7-6 with TRBJ1-1; D unclear. V was cut by 5 bases and J by 5 bases, with 12 bases left in between. CDR1 and CDR2 from the germline V gene are SGHVS and FNYEAQ. The CDR3 spans 13 residues. In nucleotides, the CDR3 is TGTGCCAGCAGCACCCGATTAGAAACTGAAGCTTTCTTT. Amino acids: CASSTRLETEAFF.

This clonotype turned up a few times. The chain links TRBV7-3 to TRBJ2-3; tentatively, D is TRBD1 or TRBD2 (5 bases each). The V gene lost 2 bases and the J gene lost 6 bases, with 12 bases spanning the gap. CDR3 length: 14 residues. The germline V gene encodes CDR1 SGHTA and CDR2 FQGTGA. CDR3: CASSLWGISDTQYF. In DNA, the CDR3 is TGTGCCAGCAGCTTATGGGGGATTAGTGATACGCAGTATTTT.

This clonotype was detected ten times or more. This sequence joins TRBV20-1 and TRBJ1-5, with a tentative D call TRBD1 (5 bases). Trimming took 2 bases from V and 3 from J, leaving 17 bases between them. Per germline, CDR1 DFQATT and CDR2 SNEGSKA (reference sequence). This CDR3 is 16 amino acids long. CDR3 DNA: TGCAGTGCTAGAACTTTCTACGACAGCCTCAATCAGCCCCAGCATTTT. It is translated as CSARTFYDSLNQPQHF.